This TCR beta chain emerged from a study of T cells in localized non-small cell lung cancer. CDR3 length: 16 residues. The germline V gene has CDR1 KGHSH and CDR2 LQKENI. Trimming took off 6 bases at V and 0 bases at J, with 15 bases between the two ends. Study-wide results and limits: Tumor trailed uninvolved adjacent lung in T cell clonality, which peaked there.

This clone was detected a few times. The antigen is unknown. Some clones are missing from TCRdb's copy, which holds only in-frame ones; the method was immunoSEQ multiplex PCR. The data hold 2,000 to 2,500 clones, with 22% observed a single time. This chain connects TRBV18 to TRBJ1-5; D call uncertain. The material was lung tumor tissue, obtained before any cancer treatment. This clonotype was obtained from a man aged 40-75 years with stage II lung adenocarcinoma. CDR3 in DNA: TGTGCCAGCTCCAAATCGGGTTCCCTTAGCAATCAGCCCCAGCATTTT. It translates to CASSKSGSLSNQPQHF.